This section outlines one TCR beta chain sequence together with its context. What it binds is unknown. This entry belongs to a study of CD8+ T cells in alopecia areata. In the study overall: The authors scored treated patients' severity by affected scalp percentage. The study, taken as a whole, reports: Sharing of TCRs across patients appeared less clear than in mice, possibly for HLA-related reasons.

Treatment specified: oral pan-JAK inhibitor, 5-10 mg twice daily. Individuals with alopecia areata gave both lesional scalp punch biopsies and peripheral blood for collection. Investigators isolated RNA and reverse transcribed it into cDNA to act as the sequencing template. Clones were read by immunoSEQ multiplex PCR, and TCRdb kept only the in-frame ones, dropping some. The repertoire has approximately 150,000 clones, 50% to 75% of them found once; the top ten carry 16%. Germline CDR1 is SGHDN and CDR2 is FVKESK. The CDR3 has 11 residues. The V end lost 3 bases, the J end lost 7 bases, and 3 bases lay between the germline ends.

The sequence was collected from a human donor with alopecia areata. The chain joins TRBV14 to TRBJ1-4; D gene uncertain. This specimen consisted of CD4+ T cells sorted from blood, obtained between weeks 55 and 65, from a patient treated with tofacitinib. CDR3 region: CASSHREKLFF. CDR3 in DNA: TGTGCCAGCAGCCATCGTGAAAAACTGTTTTTT. The variable domain in full, completed from reference TRBV14 and TRBJ1-4, reads EAGVTQFPSHSVIEKGQTVTLRCDPISGHDNLYWYRRVMGKEIKFLLHFVKESKQDESGMPNNRFLAERTGGTYSTLKVQPAELEDSGVYFCASSHREKLFFGSGTQLSVL.